Shown below are 29 T cell receptor beta chains from a single sample sequenced in a study of shared clonotypes between healthy human individuals. Sequencing was performed with immunoSEQ multiplex PCR; in TCRdb, only in-frame clones are kept and a portion is missing. Of about 1.5 million clones listed, approximately 98% were seen once; the top ten hold 0.4% to 0.45%. The sequenced sample consisted of naive CD4+ T cells sorted from blood. Regarding subset: CD45RA+ positively selected. These receptors were collected from a man younger than 40 in good health.

The chain joins TRBV5-1 to TRBJ2-7, with 8 bases identical to TRBD1. The trim removed 2 bases at V and 3 bases at J, leaving 19 bases unmatched. CDR1 and CDR2 (germline): SGHRS, YFSETQ. The CDR3 totals 19 residues. CDR3 protein: CASSFTPGQDAALIYEQYF. CDR3 sequence (DNA): TGCGCCAGCAGCTTTACCCCGGGACAGGACGCCGCCCTTATCTACGAGCAGTACTTC.

This chain connects TRBV15 to TRBJ1-5; maybe TRBD1 (5 bases). V gave up 0 bases and J gave up 5 bases, with 14 bases separating them. Per germline, CDR1 LNHNV and CDR2 YYDKDF (reference sequence). The CDR3 extends over 16 amino acids. The CDR3 DNA sequence: TGTGCCACCAGCAGAGATACGCCAGGACACCATCAGCCCCAGCATTTT. Translation gives CATSRDTPGHHQPQHF.

To note about this clone: This same CDR3 is encoded by further DNA sequences in the sample. The chain employs TRBV14 and TRBJ2-7; 10 nucleotides match TRBD2. Germline V gives CDR1 SGHDN, CDR2 FVKESK. Trimming removed 3 bases from V and 6 bases from J; junction bases left unmatched: 5. This CDR3 spans 14 amino acids. The CDR3 protein is CASSHLAGVGEQYF. Written as DNA, the CDR3 is TGTGCCAGCAGCCACCTAGCGGGAGTCGGCGAGCAGTACTTC.

The genes are TRBV7-2 and TRBJ2-5; the match to TRBD2 covers 8 bases. The V gene end was trimmed by 3 bases and the J gene end by 2 bases; junction bases not matched to a gene: 5. Germline V gives CDR1 SGHTA, CDR2 FQGNSA. The CDR3 has 15 residues. CDR3 protein: CASSFGAGVQETQYF. CDR3 DNA sequence: TGTGCCAGCAGCTTCGGAGCGGGAGTGCAAGAGACCCAGTACTTC. The entire variable domain, with the rest obtained from reference TRBV7-2 and TRBJ2-5, is as follows: GAGVSQSPSNKVTEKGKDVELRCDPISGHTALYWYRQSLGQGLEFLIYFQGNSAPDKSGLPSDRFSAERTGGSVSTLTIQRTQQEDSAVYLCASSFGAGVQETQYFGPGTRLLVL.

Concerning this clone: The sample holds other DNA sequences that translate to the same CDR3. CDR3 protein: CASSVAGSGNTIYF. CDR3 sequence (DNA): TGTGCCAGCAGCGTAGCGGGGTCTGGAAACACCATATATTTT. The gene calls are TRBV9 and TRBJ1-3; D gene uncertain. V lost 0 bases and J lost 1, with 5 bases in between. Per germline, CDR1 SGDLS and CDR2 YYNGEE. CDR3 length equals 14 residues. The entire variable domain, with the rest obtained from reference TRBV9 and TRBJ1-3, is as follows: DSGVTQTPKHLITATGQRVTLRCSPRSGDLSVYWYQQSLDQGLQFLIQYYNGEERAKGNILERFSAQQFPDLHSELNLSSLELGDSALYFCASSVAGSGNTIYFGEGSWLTVV.

The chain employs TRBV19 and TRBJ2-3; 7 positions match TRBD2. Germline CDR1 reads LNHDA; CDR2 reads SQIVND (reference sequence). Losses at the gene ends were 4 bases for V and 0 bases for J; bases not matched to a gene: 7. CDR3 length: 16 amino acids. CDR3 sequence reads: CASSTGLSRSTDTQYF. DNA of the CDR3: TGTGCCAGTAGTACGGGACTATCCCGGAGCACAGATACGCAGTATTTT.

This sequence joins TRBV4-1 and TRBJ1-5; D unclear. V was cut by 0 bases and J by 3 bases, with 9 bases left in between. The CDR3 extends over 15 amino acids. CDR1 is MGHRA, CDR2 YSYEKL, per germline. This CDR3 is CASSQDRNNNQPQHF. Here the CDR3 DNA reads TGCGCCAGCAGCCAAGACAGAAATAACAATCAGCCCCAGCATTTT.

The chain employs TRBV5-4 and TRBJ2-2; TRBD1 aligns across 8 bases. After removal of 1 base from V and 6 bases from J, the junction contained 5 bases not matched to a gene. CDR3 length: 15 amino acids. Per the germline V gene, CDR1 is SGHNT and CDR2 is YYREEE (reference sequence). Written as DNA, the CDR3 is TGTGCCAGCAGCTTGATTAACAGGGGGTCCGGGGAGCTGTTTTTT. Protein sequence: CASSLINRGSGELFF.

This chain links TRBV5-5 with TRBJ2-7; D may be TRBD2 (5 bases). Trimming took 0 bases from V and 0 from J, leaving 7 bases between them. The germline V gene encodes CDR1 SGHKS and CDR2 YYEKEE (reference sequence). The CDR3 covers 14 residues. CDR3 sequence (DNA): TGTGCCAGCAGCTTGGCTAGCTTCTCCTACGAGCAGTACTTC. The encoded protein is CASSLASFSYEQYF.

The genes are TRBV5-1 and TRBJ1-2, with D unresolved. Germline V gene data show CDR1 as SGHRS and CDR2 as YFSETQ. This CDR3 has 14 amino acids. Trimming shortened V by 4 bases and J by 4 bases, and 14 bases separated the two germline ends. The CDR3 DNA sequence: TGCGCCAGCAGCGAAGGGTATTCGGGCTATGGCTACACCTTC. This encodes CASSEGYSGYGYTF.

The chain joins TRBV11-2 to TRBJ2-7; 12 bases match TRBD1. V was pared by 5 bases and J by 2 bases, with 10 bases of the junction left unmatched. Per germline, CDR1 SGHAT and CDR2 FQNNGV. The CDR3 runs 17 residues. CDR3 sequence: CASSTSTGTGGPYEQYF. The CDR3 coding sequence is TGTGCCAGCAGCACCAGTACTGGGACAGGGGGCCCCTACGAGCAGTACTTC.

The chain links TRBV11-2 to TRBJ2-2, with TRBD2 identical over 7 bases. CDR3 length: 19 amino acids. The V and J ends lost 6 bases and 5 bases, in that order; junction bases with no gene match: 21. Germline CDR1 reads SGHAT; CDR2 reads FQNNGV. CDR3 residues: CASRMGSEGGLGGTGELFF. CDR3 coding DNA: TGTGCCAGCAGGATGGGGAGCGAGGGAGGGCTCGGTGGGACCGGGGAGCTGTTTTTT. The full variable domain, completed using reference TRBV11-2 and TRBJ2-2, is EAGVAQSPRYKIIEKRQSVAFWCNPISGHATLYWYQQILGQGPKLLIQFQNNGVVDDSQLPKDRFSAERLKGVDSTLKIQPAKLEDSAVYLCASRMGSEGGLGGTGELFFGEGSRLTVL.

The chain uses TRBV10-1 and TRBJ2-7; D is perhaps TRBD2 (6 bases). Between the trimmed V and J ends, which lost 0 bases and 3 bases, there was a span of 9 bases. This CDR3 has 14 amino acids. Looked up from germline, CDR1 is WNHNN and CDR2 is SYGVQD (reference sequence). The DNA for the CDR3 is TGCGCCAGCAGTGAGTCGGGGAGGATCTACGAGCAGTACTTC. Protein product: CASSESGRIYEQYF.

V is TRBV5-1 and J is TRBJ2-1; 11 bases match TRBD2. Germline trimming cut 4 bases from V and 0 bases from J; bases unmatched to any gene: 9. Germline CDR1 and CDR2: SGHRS and YFSETQ. The CDR3 is 18 residues long. CDR3 in DNA: TGCGCCAGCAGCGAGAGGACTAGCGGGTTCAGCTCCTACAATGAGCAGTTCTTC. Its protein is CASSERTSGFSSYNEQFF.

This clone appeared once. The gene calls are TRBV10-3 and TRBJ1-1, with D possibly TRBD1 on 5 matching bases. This CDR3 is 15 amino acids long. Per the germline V gene, CDR1 is ENHRY and CDR2 is SYGVKD. V dropped 0 bases and J dropped 1 base, with 9 bases sitting between them. Here the CDR3 DNA reads TGTGCCATCAGTGAGTCGTGGGGGAAGAACACTGAAGCTTTCTTT. Translating it yields CAISESWGKNTEAFF.

This chain uses TRBV5-1 with TRBJ2-7, with D maybe TRBD2 (6 bases). With 4 bases removed from V and 2 bases from J, the gap between germline ends came to 19 bases. CDR3 length: 16 residues. The V gene's germline CDR1 is SGHRS and CDR2 YFSETQ. The CDR3 spells CASSPGGARETYEQYF. CDR3 coding DNA: TGCGCCAGCAGCCCTGGAGGGGCCAGGGAAACCTACGAGCAGTACTTC. The full variable domain, in which reference TRBV5-1 and TRBJ2-7 provide the parts outside the CDR3, is KAGVTQTPRYLIKTRGQQVTLSCSPISGHRSVSWYQQTPGQGLQFLFEYFSETQRNKGNFPGRFSGRQFSNSRSEMNVSTLELGDSALYLCASSPGGARETYEQYFGPGTRLTVT.

The V gene is TRBV18, the J gene TRBJ2-3; D not resolved. V gave up 2 bases and J gave up 2 bases, with 11 bases separating them. The CDR3 runs 15 residues. In germline, CDR1 is KGHSH, CDR2 LQKENI. DNA for the CDR3: TGTGCCAGCTCACCAAAGACGGTATACACAGATACGCAGTATTTT. Its translation is CASSPKTVYTDTQYF.

The rearrangement joins TRBV7-9 to TRBJ2-6, with D unclear. Germline CDR1 and CDR2: SEHNR and FQNEAQ (reference sequence). The CDR3 is 16 amino acids. Between the trimmed V and J ends, which lost 5 bases and 1 base, there was a span of 12 bases. The CDR3: CASSPPELSGANVLTF. The CDR3 region has the DNA TGTGCCAGCAGCCCCCCAGAACTATCTGGGGCCAACGTCCTGACTTTC.

In nucleotides, the CDR3 is TGTGCTAGTGGTTCGTTGGCGGGATCAAGCTACACCTTC. Its protein product is CASGSLAGSSYTF. The chain combines TRBV12-5 with TRBJ1-2; D not resolved. This CDR3 region has 13 residues. Germline loops: CDR1 LGHNT, CDR2 FRNRAP. V was clipped by 4 bases and J by 9 bases, with 15 bases between them.

The chain uses TRBV28 and TRBJ2-6; no clear D. Germline-derived CDR1 and CDR2 are MDHEN and SYDVKM. The CDR3 consists of 13 residues. V lost 10 bases, J lost 4 bases, and 11 bases lay in between. DNA of the CDR3: TGTGCCATCGGTGGCAGAGGGGCCAACGTCCTGACTTTC. This gives the protein CAIGGRGANVLTF.

The gene calls are TRBV6-5 and TRBJ2-7; 7 bases align to TRBD1. CDR3 length: 15 amino acids. The germline V gene has CDR1 MNHEY and CDR2 SVGAGI. V trimming: 3 bases; J trimming: 2 bases; junction bases outside the gene matches: 7. CDR3 protein: CASSYYRGPAYEQYF. CDR3 coding DNA: TGTGCCAGCAGTTATTACAGGGGTCCGGCCTACGAGCAGTACTTC.

V is TRBV27 and J is TRBJ2-5; the D gene is possibly TRBD2 (5 bases). V dropped 5 bases and J dropped 1 base, with 11 bases sitting between them. The germline gives CDR1 MNHEY, CDR2 SMNVEV (reference sequence). This CDR3 region has 14 residues. The DNA for the CDR3 is TGTGCCAGCAGTGGCGGGCGGGTCCAAGAGACCCAGTACTTC. As protein: CASSGGRVQETQYF.

Regarding this clone: Distinct nucleotide sequences in the sample also encode this CDR3. Here the CDR3 DNA reads TGTGCCAGCCGCCCCTCTGGGGCCAACGTCCTGACTTTC. Protein: CASRPSGANVLTF. The chain links TRBV28 to TRBJ2-6; D is uncertain. The V end was cut by 8 bases, the J end by 0 bases, with 5 bases between. CDR1 and CDR2 (germline): MDHEN, SYDVKM. The CDR3 has 13 residues.

Only one count was recorded for this clone. V gene TRBV7-3 combines with J gene TRBJ2-2; D ambiguous. Germline CDR1 and CDR2: SGHTA and FQGTGA. This CDR3 is 13 amino acids long. Deletions cut 5 bases from V and 7 bases from J, with 11 bases between. As DNA, the CDR3 is TGTGCCAGCAGCAGACGACTGGACGGGGAGCTGTTTTTT. Translated, it gives CASSRRLDGELFF. The full variable domain, rest sourced from reference TRBV7-3 and TRBJ2-2, is GAGVSQTPSNKVTEKGKYVELRCDPISGHTALYWYRQSLGQGPEFLIYFQGTGAADDSGLPNDRFFAVRPEGSVSTLKIQRTERGDSAVYLCASSRRLDGELFFGEGSRLTVL.

On this clone itself: The junction departs from the called germline gene at one end, perhaps through a read error. V is TRBV7-7 and J is TRBJ2-1, with D possibly called TRBD1 or TRBD2 (5 bases each). Per germline, CDR1 SSHAT and CDR2 FNYEAQ (reference sequence). The CDR3 runs 16 residues. The CDR3 DNA reads as TGTGCTAGCAGCTTAGAGGGGTGGGGCTTTCACAATGAGCAGTTCTTC. Protein sequence: CASSLEGWGFHNEQFF.

This chain joins TRBV4-3 and TRBJ1-2, with D possibly being TRBD1 (5 bases). Germline V CDR1 and CDR2: LGHNA, YSLEER. The CDR3 has 14 residues. The V end lost 4 bases, the J end lost 2 bases, and 11 bases lay between the germline ends. The CDR3: CASSRLTGNYGYTF. The CDR3 DNA is TGCGCCAGCAGCCGCCTCACAGGAAACTATGGCTACACCTTC.

The rearrangement links TRBV30 to TRBJ2-6, with D maybe TRBD2 (6 bases). CDR3 length: 13 amino acids. Germline V gene data show CDR1 as GTSNPN and CDR2 as SVGIG (reference sequence). CDR3 sequence reads: CAWGVSGANVLTF. CDR3 DNA: TGTGCTTGGGGGGTCTCTGGGGCCAACGTCCTGACTTTC. Combining the CDR3 with reference TRBV30 and TRBJ2-6 gives the whole variable domain SQTIHQWPATLVQPVGSPLSLECTVEGTSNPNLYWYRQAAGRGLQLLFYSVGIGQISSEVPQNLSASRPQDRQFILSSKKLLLSDSGFYLCAWGVSGANVLTFGAGSRLTVL.

The chain is built from TRBV11-2 and TRBJ2-7, with D tentatively TRBD2 (6 bases). The V gene's germline CDR1 is SGHAT and CDR2 FQNNGV. This CDR3 has 13 amino acids. The ends were cut back, 5 bases at V and 2 bases at J, with 10 bases in the middle. The CDR3 region is CASSRTGAYEQYF. In DNA form, the CDR3 reads TGTGCCAGCAGCCGGACGGGAGCCTACGAGCAGTACTTC.

The gene calls are TRBV28 and TRBJ1-5, with D possibly being TRBD1 (5 bases). Germline V CDR1 and CDR2: MDHEN, SYDVKM. This CDR3 spans 16 amino acids. V was pared by 1 base and J by 7 bases, with 17 bases between. CDR3 bases: TGTGCCAGCAGTTTATTGGTCGGGCAGGGAGGGCAGCCCCAGCATTTT. Translated: CASSLLVGQGGQPQHF. Based on the CDR3 plus reference TRBV28 and TRBJ1-5, the full variable domain is DVKVTQSSRYLVKRTGEKVFLECVQDMDHENMFWYRQDPGLGLRLIYFSYDVKMKEKGDIPEGYSVSREKKERFSLILESASTNQTSMYLCASSLLVGQGGQPQHFGDGTRLSIL.